The text below deals with one T cell receptor beta chain. Methods used by the authors: Estimation of nucleated cell counts relied on the amplification of reference gene primers. Sequencing was performed with immunoSEQ multiplex PCR; in TCRdb, only in-frame clones are kept and a portion is missing. That table gives V, J and clone size, and the DNA gave D and trimming. Among 210,000 or so clones, approximately 81% were seen once, and the ten largest hold roughly a fifth. CDR1 SGHTS and CDR2 YDEGEE come from the germline V gene. V lost 4 bases and J 4 bases, leaving 17 bases between the germline ends. The CDR3 runs to 15 residues. The entry originates in a study of blood T cell repertoires in COVID-19. Study at large: Italy, Spain and the United States were the sources of the convalescent and acute COVID-19 samples.

Specimen: peripheral blood. The chain carries TRBV5-8 and TRBJ1-1, with D unclear. The TCR sequence derives from a human donor in a cohort sampled during active COVID-19. The DNA of the CDR3 is TGTGCCAGCAGCCTCTTCCGAACCGGAGGCACTGAAGCTTTCTTT. Its protein is CASSLFRTGGTEAFF.